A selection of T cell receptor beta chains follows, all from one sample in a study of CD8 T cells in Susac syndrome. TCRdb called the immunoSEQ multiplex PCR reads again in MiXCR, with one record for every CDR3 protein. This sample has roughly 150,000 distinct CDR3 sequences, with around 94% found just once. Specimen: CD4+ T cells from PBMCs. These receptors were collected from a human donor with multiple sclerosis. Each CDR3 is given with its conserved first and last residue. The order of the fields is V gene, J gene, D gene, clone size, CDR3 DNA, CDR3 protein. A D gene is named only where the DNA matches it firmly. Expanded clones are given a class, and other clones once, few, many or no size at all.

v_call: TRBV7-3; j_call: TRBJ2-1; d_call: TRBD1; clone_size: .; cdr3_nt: TGTGCCAGCAGCCTGGGACAGCCCTCCTACAATGAGCAGTTCTTC; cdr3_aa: CASSLGQPSYNEQFF
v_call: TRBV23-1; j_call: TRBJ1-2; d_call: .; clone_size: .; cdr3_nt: TGCGCCAGCAGCCATTACGCTGGGTGGGGCTACACCTTC; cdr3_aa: CASSHYAGWGYTF
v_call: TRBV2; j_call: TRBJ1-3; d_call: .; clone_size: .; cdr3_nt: TGTGCCAGCGTTCGAGGGGCGGCTGGAAACACCATATATTTT; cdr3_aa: CASVRGAAGNTIYF
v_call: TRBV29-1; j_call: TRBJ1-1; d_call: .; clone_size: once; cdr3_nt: TGCAGCGTTGCATGGGGGAACACTGAAGCTTTCTTT; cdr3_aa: CSVAWGNTEAFF
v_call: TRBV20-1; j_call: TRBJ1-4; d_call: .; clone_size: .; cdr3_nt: TGCAGTGCTTCCCAAGGACCTGAAAAACTGTTTTTT; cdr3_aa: CSASQGPEKLFF
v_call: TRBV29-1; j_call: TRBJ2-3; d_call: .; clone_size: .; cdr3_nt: TGCAGCGTCCCCCCGGGTGGGAGAAGCACAGATACGCAGTATTTT; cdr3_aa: CSVPPGGRSTDTQYF
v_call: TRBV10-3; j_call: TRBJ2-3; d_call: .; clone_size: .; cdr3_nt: TGTGCCATCGGCAGGGACACAGATACGCAGTATTTT; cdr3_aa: CAIGRDTDTQYF
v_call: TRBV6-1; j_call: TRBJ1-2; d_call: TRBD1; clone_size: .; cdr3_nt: TGTGCCAGCAAGACCGGGACAGGGGTGTTTGGCTACACCTTC; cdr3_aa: CASKTGTGVFGYTF
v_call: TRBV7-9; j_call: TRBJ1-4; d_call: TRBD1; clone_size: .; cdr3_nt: TGTGCCAGCAGCCGGACAGGGGGTGACGAAAAACTGTTTTTT; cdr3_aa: CASSRTGGDEKLFF
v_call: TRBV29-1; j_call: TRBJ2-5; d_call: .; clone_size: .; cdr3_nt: TGCAGCGTTTCCGGATACCAAGAGACCCAGTACTTC; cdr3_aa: CSVSGYQETQYF
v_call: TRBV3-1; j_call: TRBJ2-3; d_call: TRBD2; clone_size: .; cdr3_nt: TGTGCCAGCAGCCAATATGGGCGGGGGAATACGCAGTATTTT; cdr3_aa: CASSQYGRGNTQYF
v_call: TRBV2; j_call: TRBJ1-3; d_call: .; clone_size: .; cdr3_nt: TGTGCCAGCACTTGGGACGCCGGAAACACCATATATTTT; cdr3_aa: CASTWDAGNTIYF
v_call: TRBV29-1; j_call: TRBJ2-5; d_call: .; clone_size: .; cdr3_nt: TGCAGCGTCCGGGGGTACCAAGAGACCCAGTACTTC; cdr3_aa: CSVRGYQETQYF
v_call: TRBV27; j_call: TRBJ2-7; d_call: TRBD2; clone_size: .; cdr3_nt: TGTGCCAGCAGTTTTGTAGCGGGATACGAGCAGTACTTC; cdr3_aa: CASSFVAGYEQYF
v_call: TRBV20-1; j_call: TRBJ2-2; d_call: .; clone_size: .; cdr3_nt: TGCAGTGCTAGAGTCCTGGAGACCGGGGAGCTGTTTTTT; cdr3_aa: CSARVLETGELFF
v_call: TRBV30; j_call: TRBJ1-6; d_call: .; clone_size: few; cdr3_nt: TGTGCCTGGAGTGTATCGGGGTGGTCCCCCCTCCACTTT; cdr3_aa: CAWSVSGWSPLHF
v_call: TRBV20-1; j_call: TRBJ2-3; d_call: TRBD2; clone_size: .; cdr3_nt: TGCAGTGTCGAAAGGACTAGCGGGAGTACAGATACGCAGTATTTT; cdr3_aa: CSVERTSGSTDTQYF
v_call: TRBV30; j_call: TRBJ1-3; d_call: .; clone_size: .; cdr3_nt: TGTGCCTGGACCAAGGGGCCGGCTGGAAACACCATATATTTT; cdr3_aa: CAWTKGPAGNTIYF
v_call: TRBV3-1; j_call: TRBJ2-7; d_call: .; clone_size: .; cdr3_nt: TGTGCCAGCAGCCTCCCAGGGGCAGGCGAGCAGTACTTC; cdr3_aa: CASSLPGAGEQYF
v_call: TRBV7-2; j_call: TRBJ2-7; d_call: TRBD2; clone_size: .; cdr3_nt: TGTGCCAGCAGCTCCGGGACTAGCGGCTACGAGACGGGGTTC; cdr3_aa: CASSSGTSGYETGF
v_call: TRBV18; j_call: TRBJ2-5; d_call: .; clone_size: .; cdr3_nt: TGTGCCAGCCCCCGAGGGGGTAGGGAGACCCAGTACTTC; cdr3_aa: CASPRGGRETQYF
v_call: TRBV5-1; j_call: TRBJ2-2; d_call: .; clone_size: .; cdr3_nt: TGCGCCAGCAGCTTGGTGGGTGCCAGGGAGCTGTTTTTT; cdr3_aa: CASSLVGARELFF
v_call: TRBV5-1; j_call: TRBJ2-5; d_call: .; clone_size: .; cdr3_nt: TGCGCCAGCAGCTTGGGACCGACTACCCCCGAGGCCCAGTACTTC; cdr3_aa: CASSLGPTTPEAQYF
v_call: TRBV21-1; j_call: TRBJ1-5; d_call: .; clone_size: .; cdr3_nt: TGTGCCAGCAGCAAAGAAGGGGGACAGGGAGTAAGGAAGCCCCAGCATTTT; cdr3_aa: CASSKEGGQGVRKPQHF
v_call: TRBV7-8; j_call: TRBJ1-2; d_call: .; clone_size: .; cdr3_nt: TGTGCCAGCAGCTTAGAGGGGGTCGGCTACACCTTC; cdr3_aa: CASSLEGVGYTF
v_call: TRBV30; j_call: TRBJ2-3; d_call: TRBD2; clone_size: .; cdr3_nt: TGTGCCTGGAGTGCGGGACTAGCGGCCACAGATACGCAGTATTTT; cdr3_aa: CAWSAGLAATDTQYF
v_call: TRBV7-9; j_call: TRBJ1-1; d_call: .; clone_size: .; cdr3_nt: TGTGCCAGCAGCTTATGGGGGTCCGAACAAGCTTTCTTT; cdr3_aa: CASSLWGSEQAFF
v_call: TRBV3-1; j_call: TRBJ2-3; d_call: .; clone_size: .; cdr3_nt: TGTGCCAGCAGCTCTACCACAGATACGCAGTATTTT; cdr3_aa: CASSSTTDTQYF
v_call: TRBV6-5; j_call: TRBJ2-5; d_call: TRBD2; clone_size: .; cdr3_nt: TGTGCCAGCAGTTACCCGGGAGGCAGGGAGACCCAGTACTTC; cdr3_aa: CASSYPGGRETQYF
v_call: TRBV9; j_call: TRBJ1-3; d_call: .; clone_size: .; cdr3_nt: TGTGCCAGCAGCGTTTCCCTTTCCTCTGGAAACACCATATATTTT; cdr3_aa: CASSVSLSSGNTIYF
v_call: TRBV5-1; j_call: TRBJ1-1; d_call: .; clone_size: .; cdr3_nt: TGCGCCAGCAGCCCCCGGGAAGGGGGGAACACTGAAGCTTTCTTT; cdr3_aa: CASSPREGGNTEAFF
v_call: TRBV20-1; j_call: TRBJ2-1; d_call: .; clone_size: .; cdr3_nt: TGCAGTGCTAGTGGCTACAATGAGCAGTTCTTC; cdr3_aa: CSASGYNEQFF
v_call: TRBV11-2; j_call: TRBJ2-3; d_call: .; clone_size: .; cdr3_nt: TGTGCCAGCAACCCCGGGGGAGATACGCAGTATTTT; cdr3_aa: CASNPGGDTQYF
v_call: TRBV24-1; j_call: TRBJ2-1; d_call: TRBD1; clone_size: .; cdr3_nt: TGTGCCACCGGACAGGACGGATACAATGAGCAGTTCTTC; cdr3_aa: CATGQDGYNEQFF
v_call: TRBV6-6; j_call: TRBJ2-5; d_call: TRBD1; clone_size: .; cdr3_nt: TGTGCCAGCAGGCCAGGGGGACAAGAGACCCAGTACTTC; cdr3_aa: CASRPGGQETQYF
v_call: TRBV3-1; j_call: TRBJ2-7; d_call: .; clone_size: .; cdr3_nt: TGTGCCAGCAGCCACGACTACTCCTACGAGCAGTACTTC; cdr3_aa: CASSHDYSYEQYF
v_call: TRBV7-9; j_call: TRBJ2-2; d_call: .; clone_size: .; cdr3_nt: TGTGCCAGCAGCTTAGGCCGGACCCCGACAGTAACCGGGGAGCTGTTTTTT; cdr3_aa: CASSLGRTPTVTGELFF
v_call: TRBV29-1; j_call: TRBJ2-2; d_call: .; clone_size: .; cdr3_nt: TGCAGCGCCTTGGGGCACACCGGGGAGCTGTTTTTT; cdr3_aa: CSALGHTGELFF
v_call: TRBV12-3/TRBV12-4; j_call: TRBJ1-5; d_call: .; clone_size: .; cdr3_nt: TGTGCCAGCAGTACAGGGTATAGCAATCAGCCCCAGCATTTT; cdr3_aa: CASSTGYSNQPQHF
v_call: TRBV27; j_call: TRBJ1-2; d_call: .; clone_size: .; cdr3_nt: TGTGCCAGCAGTACGGGGGGAAGGAGACGGACTGGCTACACCTTC; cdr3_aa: CASSTGGRRRTGYTF
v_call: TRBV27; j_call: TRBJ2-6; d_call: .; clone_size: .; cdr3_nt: TGTGCCAGCAAGGGGGTTAGCTCTGGGGCCAACGTCCTGACTTTC; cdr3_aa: CASKGVSSGANVLTF
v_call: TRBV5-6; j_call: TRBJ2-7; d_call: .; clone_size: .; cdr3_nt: TGTGCCAGCAGCTTGGGAGGTTTTCAGTACTTC; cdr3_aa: CASSLGGFQYF